This TCR beta chain was found in a study of cytomegalovirus exposure and HLA in healthy donors. A word on this clone: What it recognizes is unknown.

The PCR used 60 Vbeta and 13 Jbeta primers. In the authors' methods: Later reanalysis found around 74 million unique TCR beta chains, roughly 10 million of them shared. Profiled with immunoSEQ multiplex PCR; TCRdb holds only in-frame clones, not every one. D and trimming were read from the DNA, whereas the V and J calls and clone size are those reported in that table. This repertoire shows around 200,000 clones, 77% found once; its top ten account for roughly 3.5%. Germline CDR1 SGHDT, CDR2 YYEEEE. The CDR3 is 16 residues long. Trimming removed 4 bases from V and 1 base from J, with 15 bases in between. Whole-study findings and limits: A prior analysis recorded that most TCR beta V segments were productive about 90% or about 30% of the time. Three of the chains that were CMV-associated were confirmed in vitro to be specific for CMV antigens.

The clonotype comes from a woman aged 60-70 years in good health and CMV-seropositive. The sequenced material came from PBMCs. The genes are TRBV5-6 and TRBJ1-3, with D perhaps TRBD1 (6 bases). The CDR3 DNA reads as TGTGCCAGCAGCATGCGACAGGTTGGGTCTGGAAACACCATATATTTT. This codes for CASSMRQVGSGNTIYF.